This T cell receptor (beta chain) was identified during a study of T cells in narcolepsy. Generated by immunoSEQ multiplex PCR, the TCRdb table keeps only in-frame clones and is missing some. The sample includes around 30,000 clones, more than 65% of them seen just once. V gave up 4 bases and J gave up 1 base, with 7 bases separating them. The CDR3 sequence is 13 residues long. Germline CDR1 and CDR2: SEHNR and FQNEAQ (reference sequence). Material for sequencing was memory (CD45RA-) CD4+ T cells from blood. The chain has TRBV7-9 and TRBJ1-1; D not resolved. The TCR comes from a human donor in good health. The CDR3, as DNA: TGTGCCAGCAGCTCAATGACGAACACTGAAGCTTTCTTT. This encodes CASSSMTNTEAFF.